The rows below give T cell receptor beta chains drawn from one sample of a study of T cells after yellow fever vaccination. From the 5' RACE reads, TCRdb called clonotypes with MiXCR, one entry per CDR3 protein. The sample records 500,000 to 650,000 distinct CDR3 sequences, around 12% being singletons. This specimen was PBMCs, taken on the day of the yellow fever booster vaccination. All receptors come from a man aged 30 to 45 who received the YFV17D yellow fever vaccine. CDR3s include the opening cysteine and the closing phenylalanine or tryptophan. D genes are given only for firm matches. Part of the rows lack a size; the others show once, few, many or a class for expanded clones.

j_call d_call clone_size v_call cdr3_aa cdr3_nt
TRBJ2-5 TRBD2 few TRBV20-1 CSAMGLAGTGETQYF TGCAGTGCTATGGGACTAGCGGGCACGGGGGAGACCCAGTACTTC
TRBJ2-7 TRBD2 few TRBV11-2 CASSRIAGASYEQYF TGTGCCAGCAGCCGCATAGCGGGAGCCTCCTACGAGCAGTACTTC
TRBJ2-4 - - TRBV12-3/TRBV12-4 CASSFQGLNIQYF TGTGCCAGCAGTTTTCAGGGTTTAAACATTCAGTACTTC
TRBJ1-2 - - TRBV7-9 CASSLEATYGYTF TGTGCCAGCAGCTTAGAGGCAACCTATGGCTACACCTTC
TRBJ2-1 - - TRBV20-1 CSAVRLSSYNEQFF TGCAGTGCCGTTAGGTTGTCCTCCTACAATGAGCAGTTCTTC
TRBJ2-1 TRBD2 - TRBV7-2 CASRLGGRVVDEQFF TGTGCCAGCCGCCTAGGCGGGAGGGTTGTCGATGAGCAGTTCTTC
TRBJ2-1 TRBD2 many TRBV20-1 CSGRAGGDNEQFF TGCAGTGGAAGGGCGGGGGGAGACAATGAGCAGTTCTTC
TRBJ1-2 - few TRBV4-2 CASSQDVGYTF TGTGCCAGCAGCCAAGACGTTGGCTACACCTTC
TRBJ2-2 - few TRBV3-1 CASSRDRLGGLFF TGTGCCAGCAGTCGGGATCGGTTAGGAGGGCTGTTTTTT
TRBJ1-1 - - TRBV4-3 CASSQSYTTYLLTEAFF TGCGCCAGCAGCCAATCCTACACGACATACCTTCTCACTGAAGCTTTCTTT
TRBJ2-1 - many TRBV24-1 CATRESSYNEQFF TGTGCCACCCGGGAGAGCTCCTACAATGAGCAGTTCTTC
TRBJ2-4 TRBD2 - TRBV19 CASRGGMAKNIQYF TGTGCCAGTAGGGGAGGGATGGCCAAAAACATTCAGTACTTC
TRBJ2-3 TRBD2 - TRBV28 CASIDSGTGDTQYF TGTGCCAGCATAGATAGCGGGACGGGTGATACGCAGTATTTT
TRBJ2-7 TRBD2 many TRBV7-9 CASSLAGVTYEQYF TGTGCCAGCAGTCTAGCGGGGGTTACCTACGAGCAGTACTTC
TRBJ2-5 - - TRBV7-2 CASSPFGPQETQYF TGTGCCAGCAGCCCGTTTGGGCCCCAAGAGACCCAGTACTTC
TRBJ2-1 TRBD2 few TRBV19 CASSTGTSGTYNEQFF TGTGCCAGTAGTACTGGGACTAGCGGGACCTACAATGAGCAGTTCTTC
TRBJ2-1 - few TRBV10-1 CASSESGPSNEQFF TGCGCCAGCAGTGAAAGTGGACCCTCTAATGAGCAGTTCTTC
TRBJ2-6 - many TRBV5-1 CASYGTASGANVLTF TGCGCCAGCTATGGGACCGCCTCTGGGGCCAACGTCCTGACTTTC
TRBJ2-2 - few TRBV5-1 CASSLSPPNTGELFF TGCGCCAGCAGCTTAAGCCCTCCGAACACCGGGGAGCTGTTTTTT
TRBJ2-2 - few TRBV7-9 CASSEPGRANTGELFF TGTGCCAGCAGCGAACCAGGGAGAGCCAACACCGGGGAGCTGTTTTTT
TRBJ2-5 - - TRBV28 CASSPFRDRQETQYF TGTGCCAGCAGCCCTTTCCGCGACAGGCAAGAGACCCAGTACTTC
TRBJ2-7 - - TRBV20-1 CSAKRQGIPYEQYF TGCAGTGCTAAGCGGCAGGGGATCCCATACGAGCAGTACTTC
TRBJ2-5 - few TRBV5-6 CASSPRSVGTQYF TGTGCCAGCAGCCCACGGTCCGTGGGGACCCAGTACTTC
TRBJ2-1 - - TRBV11-2 CASSSRPFGTGYNEQFF TGTGCCAGCAGCTCCCGGCCTTTTGGGACGGGGTACAATGAGCAGTTCTTC
TRBJ2-7 - - TRBV21-1 CASSHPGGTPRPYEQYF TGTGCCAGCAGCCACCCGGGGGGGACACCTCGTCCTTACGAGCAGTACTTC
TRBJ2-7 - - TRBV20-1 CSGVGFSHEQYF TGCAGTGGAGTGGGGTTCTCCCACGAGCAGTACTTC
TRBJ1-5 - few TRBV6-5 CASTTEYSNQPQHF TGTGCCAGCACGACAGAGTATAGCAATCAGCCCCAGCATTTT
TRBJ1-5 - few TRBV25-1 CASSEYGVGSNQPQHF TGTGCCAGCAGTGAATACGGGGTGGGGAGCAATCAGCCCCAGCATTTT
TRBJ2-7 TRBD1 - TRBV4-3 CASSQNRRTGASEQYF TGCGCCAGCAGCCAAAACCGGAGGACAGGGGCCAGTGAGCAGTACTTC
TRBJ1-2 - many TRBV5-1 CASSSTGNYGYTF TGCGCCAGCAGCTCGACGGGCAACTATGGCTACACCTTC
TRBJ2-1 TRBD2 - TRBV7-2 CASSRTSVSSYNEQFF TGTGCCAGCAGCCGTACTAGCGTTAGCTCCTACAATGAGCAGTTCTTC
TRBJ1-6 TRBD1 - TRBV20-1 CSAARTGGASSPLHF TGCAGTGCGGCAAGAACAGGGGGCGCGTCTTCACCCCTCCACTTT
TRBJ1-2 TRBD1 - TRBV7-2 CASRGVGGRSGYTF TGTGCCAGCCGGGGAGTAGGGGGCAGAAGTGGCTACACCTTC
TRBJ2-1 - few TRBV28 CASSLRVGGNEQFF TGTGCCAGCAGTTTAAGGGTTGGCGGCAATGAGCAGTTTTTC
TRBJ1-2 - - TRBV6-2/TRBV6-3 CASRNHGVGYTF TGTGCCAGCAGAAATCATGGCGTTGGCTACACCTTC
TRBJ2-7 - - TRBV7-9 CATTGPGSYEQYF TGTGCCACTACGGGACCGGGCTCCTACGAGCAGTACTTC
TRBJ2-3 - - TRBV7-2 CASSYTSRSDTQYF TGTGCCAGCAGCTACACTAGCCGATCAGATACGCAGTATTTT
TRBJ2-3 TRBD2 few TRBV11-2 CASSPGLAETDTQYF TGTGCCAGCAGCCCGGGACTAGCGGAGACAGATACGCAGTATTTT
TRBJ2-2 - few TRBV12-3/TRBV12-4 CASSIGATGELFF TGTGCCAGCAGTATCGGGGCGACCGGGGAGCTGTTTTTT
TRBJ2-2 TRBD2 - TRBV28 CASSRSGRITGELFF TGTGCCAGCAGCCGTAGCGGGAGGATCACCGGGGAGCTGTTTTTT